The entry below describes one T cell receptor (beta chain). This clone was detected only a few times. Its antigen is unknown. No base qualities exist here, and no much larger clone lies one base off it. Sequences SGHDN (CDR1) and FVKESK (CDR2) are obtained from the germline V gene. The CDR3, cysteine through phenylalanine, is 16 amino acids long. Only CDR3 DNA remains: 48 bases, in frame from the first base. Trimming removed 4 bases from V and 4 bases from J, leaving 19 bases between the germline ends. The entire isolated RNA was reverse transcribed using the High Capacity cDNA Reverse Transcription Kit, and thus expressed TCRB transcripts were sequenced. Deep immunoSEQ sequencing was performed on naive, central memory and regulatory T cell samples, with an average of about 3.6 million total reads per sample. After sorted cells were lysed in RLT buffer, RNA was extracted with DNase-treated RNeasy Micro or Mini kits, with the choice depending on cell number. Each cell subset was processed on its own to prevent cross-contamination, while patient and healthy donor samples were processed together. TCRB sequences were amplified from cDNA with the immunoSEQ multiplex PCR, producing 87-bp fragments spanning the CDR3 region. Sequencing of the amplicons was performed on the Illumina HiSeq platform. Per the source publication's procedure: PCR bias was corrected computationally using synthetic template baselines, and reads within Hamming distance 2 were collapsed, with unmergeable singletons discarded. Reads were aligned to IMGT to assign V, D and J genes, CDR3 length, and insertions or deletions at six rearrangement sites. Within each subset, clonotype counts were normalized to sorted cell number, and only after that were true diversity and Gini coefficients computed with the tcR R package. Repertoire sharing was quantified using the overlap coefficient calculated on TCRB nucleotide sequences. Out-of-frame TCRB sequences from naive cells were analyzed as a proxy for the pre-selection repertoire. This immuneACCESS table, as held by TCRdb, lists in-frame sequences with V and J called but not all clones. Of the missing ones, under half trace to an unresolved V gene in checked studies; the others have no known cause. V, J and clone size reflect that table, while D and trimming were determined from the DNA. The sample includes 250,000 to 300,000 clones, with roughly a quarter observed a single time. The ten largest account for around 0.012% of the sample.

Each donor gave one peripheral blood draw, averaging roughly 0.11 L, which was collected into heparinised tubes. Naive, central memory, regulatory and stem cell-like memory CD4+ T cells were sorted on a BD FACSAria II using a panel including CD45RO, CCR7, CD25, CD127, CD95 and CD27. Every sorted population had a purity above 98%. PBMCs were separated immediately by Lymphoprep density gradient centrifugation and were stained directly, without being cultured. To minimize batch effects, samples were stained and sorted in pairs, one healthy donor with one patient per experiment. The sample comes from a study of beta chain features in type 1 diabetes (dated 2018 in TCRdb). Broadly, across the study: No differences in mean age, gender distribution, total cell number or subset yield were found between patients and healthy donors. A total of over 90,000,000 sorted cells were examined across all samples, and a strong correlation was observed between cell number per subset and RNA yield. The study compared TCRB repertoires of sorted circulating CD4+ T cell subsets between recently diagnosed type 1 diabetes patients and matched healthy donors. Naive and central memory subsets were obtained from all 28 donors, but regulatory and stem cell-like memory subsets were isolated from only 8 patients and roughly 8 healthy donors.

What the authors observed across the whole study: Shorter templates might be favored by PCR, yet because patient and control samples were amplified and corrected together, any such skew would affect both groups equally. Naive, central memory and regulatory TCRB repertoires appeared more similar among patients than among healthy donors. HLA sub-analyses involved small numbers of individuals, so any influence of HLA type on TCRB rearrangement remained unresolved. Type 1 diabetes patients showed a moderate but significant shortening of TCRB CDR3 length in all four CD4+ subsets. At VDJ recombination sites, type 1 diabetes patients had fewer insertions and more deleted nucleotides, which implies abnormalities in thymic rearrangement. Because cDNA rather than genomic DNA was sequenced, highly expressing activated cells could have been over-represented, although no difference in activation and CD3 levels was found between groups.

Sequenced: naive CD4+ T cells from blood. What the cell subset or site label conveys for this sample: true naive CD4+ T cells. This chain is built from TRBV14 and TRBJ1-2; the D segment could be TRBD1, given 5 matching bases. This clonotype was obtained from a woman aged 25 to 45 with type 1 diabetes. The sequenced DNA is TGTGCCAGCAGCCCCCGGGAGGGGACTATAGGCTATGGCTACACCTTC. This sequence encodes CASSPREGTIGYGYTF.